Below, 2 T cell receptor beta chains from the same sample are listed, as sequenced in a study of blood T cell repertoires in COVID-19. Data came from immunoSEQ multiplex PCR; TCRdb stores just in-frame clones and leaves some out. This table holds about 220,000 clones, approximately 83% found once. The sequenced sample consisted of peripheral blood. Receptor source: a woman in her forties with active or convalescent COVID-19.

This clone was found many times. The V gene is TRBV12-3 or TRBV12-4, the J gene TRBJ2-7, with 8 nucleotides matching TRBD1. CDR3 length equals 12 residues. J gave up 3 bases and V 5 bases, and 0 bases lay outside the gene matches. CDR3 region: CASSGQGYEQYF. The CDR3 DNA reads as TGTGCCAGCAGTGGACAGGGCTACGAGCAGTACTTC.

V usage is TRBV9 and J usage is TRBJ1-1, with TRBD1 matching 9 bases. V shed 3 bases, J shed 4 bases, and the junction held 7 bases outside the gene matches. Germline CDR1 and CDR2: SGDLS and YYNGEE. The CDR3 is made up of 15 amino acids. The CDR3: CASSAGTGRSTEAFF. Written as DNA, the CDR3 is TGTGCCAGCAGCGCGGGGACAGGGAGGAGCACTGAAGCTTTCTTT.